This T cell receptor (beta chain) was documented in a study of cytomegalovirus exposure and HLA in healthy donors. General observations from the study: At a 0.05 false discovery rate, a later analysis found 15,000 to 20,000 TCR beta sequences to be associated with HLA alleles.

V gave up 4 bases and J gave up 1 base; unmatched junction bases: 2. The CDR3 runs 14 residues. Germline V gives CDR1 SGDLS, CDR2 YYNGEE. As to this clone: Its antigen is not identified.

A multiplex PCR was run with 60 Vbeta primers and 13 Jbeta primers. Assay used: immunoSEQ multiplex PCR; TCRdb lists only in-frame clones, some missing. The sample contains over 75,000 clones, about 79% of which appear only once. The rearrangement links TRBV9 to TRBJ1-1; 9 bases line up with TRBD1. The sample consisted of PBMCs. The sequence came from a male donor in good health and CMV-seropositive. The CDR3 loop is CASSRGQGNTEAFF. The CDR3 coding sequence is TGTGCCAGCAGCAGGGGACAGGGGAACACTGAAGCTTTCTTT.